The 11 T cell receptor beta chains below all came from one sample that was sequenced in a study of PD-1 blockade in classical Hodgkin lymphoma. Every one of the patients relapsed after autologous stem cell transplantation (brentuximab vedotin exposure was variable). This table comes from immunoSEQ multiplex PCR, and its TCRdb copy is limited to in-frame clones, with some not included. The sample shows roughly 61,000 clones, around 89% of them seen only once. Sequenced here: peripheral blood mononuclear cells (PBMCs), sampled at baseline. The receptors derive from a human donor with classical Hodgkin lymphoma.

The V gene is TRBV27, the J gene TRBJ2-7; possibly TRBD2 for D (6 bases). V was trimmed by 2 bases and J by 7 bases, leaving 12 bases between them. The CDR3 runs 13 residues. Per the germline V gene, CDR1 is MNHEY and CDR2 is SMNVEV (reference sequence). This CDR3 reads CASSLGIGGEQYF. The CDR3 nucleotides are TGTGCCAGCAGTTTAGGAATCGGGGGAGAGCAGTACTTC.

The rearrangement uses TRBV25-1 and TRBJ1-1; perhaps TRBD1 as D (5 bases). This CDR3 is 12 amino acids long. CDR1 and CDR2 (germline): MGHDK, SYGVNS. V lost 6 bases to trimming and J lost 10 bases, with 15 bases between them. The CDR3 DNA follows: TGTGCCAGCAGGCGGGGCCAACTAACAGCTTTCTTT. It is translated as CASRRGQLTAFF. Using reference TRBV25-1 and TRBJ1-1 for the parts outside the CDR3, the full variable domain is EADIYQTPRYLVIGTGKKITLECSQTMGHDKMYWYQQDPGMELHLIHYSYGVNSTEKGDLSSESTVSRIRTEHFPLTLESARPSHTSQYLCASRRGQLTAFFGQGTRLTVV.

The chain carries TRBV29-1 and TRBJ2-1, with D unclear. This CDR3 is built from 13 residues. Germline-derived CDR1 and CDR2 are SQVTM and ANQGSEA. V shed 1 base and J shed 6 bases, with 10 bases lying between them. CDR3 protein: CSVEVQIPNEQFF. CDR3 DNA sequence: TGCAGCGTTGAAGTCCAGATTCCCAATGAGCAGTTCTTC.

This clone was observed a few times. V gene TRBV7-9 combines with J gene TRBJ1-5; D call uncertain. The V end was cut by 4 bases, the J end by 9 bases, with 22 bases between. Germline CDR1 SEHNR, CDR2 FQNEAQ (reference sequence). The CDR3 contains 16 residues. In DNA form, the CDR3 reads TGTGCCAGCAGCTCCCTAGAGGGCCCCTCGGGTCGGCCCCAGCATTTT. This translates into CASSSLEGPSGRPQHF.

The chain is built from TRBV6-1 and TRBJ1-2, with D maybe TRBD1 (5 bases). Trimming removed 11 bases at V and 8 bases at J, with 15 bases between. The CDR3 has 11 residues. Germline V gene lookup returns CDR1 MNHNS and CDR2 SASEGT. The CDR3 loop is CAGRDLWGYTF. The DNA for the CDR3 is TGTGCCGGACGGGACCTGTGGGGCTACACCTTC.

This clone was observed a single time. CDR3 loop: CAISQQLQETQYF. CDR3 nucleotides: TGTGCCATCAGCCAACAACTCCAAGAGACCCAGTACTTC. The J gene is TRBJ2-5, the V gene TRBV10-3; D not resolved. The germline gives CDR1 ENHRY, CDR2 SYGVKD. The CDR3 runs 13 residues. V was pared by 6 bases and J by 1 base, with 9 bases between.

The V and J genes are TRBV6-1 and TRBJ1-2; D remains ambiguous. The length of the CDR3 is 12 residues. Per germline, CDR1 MNHNS and CDR2 SASEGT. V was trimmed by 2 bases and J by 5 bases, leaving 6 bases between them. As DNA, the CDR3 is TGTGCCAGCAGTGAACCGGAGTATGGCTACACCTTC. Translated, it gives CASSEPEYGYTF.

For the CDR3, the DNA is TGTGCCAGCAGCGGGACAGAAAACTATGGCTACACCTTC. This gives the protein CASSGTENYGYTF. The V call is TRBV2, the J call TRBJ1-2; 7 bases agree with TRBD1. CDR1 and CDR2 (germline): SNHLY, FYNNEI. The CDR3 has 13 amino acids. The V segment lost 6 bases and the J segment 2 bases; nucleotides outside the gene matches: 3.

The chain recombines TRBV19 with TRBJ2-7; D ambiguous. Deletions cut 7 bases from V and 3 bases from J, with 16 bases between. Germline V gene sequence: CDR1 LNHDA, CDR2 SQIVND (reference sequence). This CDR3 has 14 residues. Here the CDR3 reads CASKDLPGGYEQYF. CDR3 nucleotides: TGTGCCAGTAAGGACCTTCCTGGCGGCTACGAGCAGTACTTC.

This chain links TRBV19 with TRBJ2-1; D ambiguous. Trimming took off 3 bases at V and 2 bases at J, with 11 bases between the two ends. This CDR3 is 15 amino acids long. Germline CDR1 is LNHDA and CDR2 is SQIVND (reference sequence). In nucleotides, the CDR3 is TGTGCCAGTAGTATCAGCCCTTATACCTACAATGAGCAGTTCTTC. Translating it yields CASSISPYTYNEQFF.

This chain joins TRBV2 and TRBJ1-4; D possibly corresponds to TRBD1 (5 bases). The V gene's germline CDR1 is SNHLY and CDR2 FYNNEI. There are 14 residues in the CDR3. Trimming left V 8 bases short and J 7 bases short, with 17 bases between. This chain's CDR3 is CASGGRGGFEKLFF. In DNA, the CDR3 is TGTGCCAGCGGGGGTCGGGGAGGGTTTGAAAAACTGTTTTTT.